This TCR beta chain was identified during a study of shared clonotypes between healthy human individuals. Study-wide results and caveats: It was anticipated that sequencing depth would influence how many clonotypes donors shared. Some clonotypes were shared by all four sorted-subset donors, while others were not shared. The non-shared ones had lower generation probabilities than the shared ones.

Germline V CDR1 and CDR2: SGHRS, YFSETQ. Trimming shortened V by 0 bases and J by 2 bases, and 12 bases separated the two germline ends. The CDR3 has 16 residues. Deep-level running was used for the assay. The method was immunoSEQ multiplex PCR; TCRdb's version includes in-frame clones alone and lacks a portion of them. This table has more than 2,000,000 clones, just over 90% appearing once. Remarks on this clone: What it binds is not known.

The V call is TRBV5-1, the J call TRBJ1-5; D gene ambiguous. The clonotype comes from a man aged 18 to 29 in good health. Some clones in this sample may be carry-over from other donors' samples. The sequencing input was naive CD4+ T cells from PBMCs. Documented subset: CD45RA+ positively selected. The CDR3 nucleotides read TGCGCCAGCAGCTTGGGTGACGGGCGCGGCAATCAGCCCCAGCATTTT. Protein sequence: CASSLGDGRGNQPQHF. The complete variable domain, with remaining parts taken from reference TRBV5-1 and TRBJ1-5, reads KAGVTQTPRYLIKTRGQQVTLSCSPISGHRSVSWYQQTPGQGLQFLFEYFSETQRNKGNFPGRFSGRQFSNSRSEMNVSTLELGDSALYLCASSLGDGRGNQPQHFGDGTRLSIL.